These 6 T cell receptor beta chains came from one sample sequenced in a study of blood T cells in healthy people across ages. Next came a second PCR, run for roughly 6 to 11 cycles, which used a sample-barcoded 5' primer along with a J-beta primer mix. One entry per CDR3 protein, called by TCRdb with MiXCR from the 5' RACE reads. The sample lists a few hundred thousand distinct CDR3 sequences; 27% were seen once. Material: blood. The receptors were sampled from a woman aged 70-85 years in good health.

This chain connects TRBV3-1 to TRBJ2-4; TRBD2 agrees at 7 bases. Unmatched junction bases numbered 2, after V lost 0 bases and J lost 6 bases. Germline CDR1 is LGHDT and CDR2 is YNNKEL (reference sequence). CDR3 size: 14 residues. The CDR3 sequence: CASSQEAGLNIQYF. CDR3 DNA sequence: TGTGCCAGCAGCCAAGAAGCGGGGCTAAACATTCAGTACTTC. The variable domain in full, with the rest retrieved from reference TRBV3-1 and TRBJ2-4, is DTAVSQTPKYLVTQMGNDKSIKCEQNLGHDTMYWYKQDSKKFLKIMFSYNNKELIINETVPNRFSPKSPDKAHLNLHINSLELGDSAVYFCASSQEAGLNIQYFGAGTRLSVL.

V gene TRBV4-3 combines with J gene TRBJ2-1; 14 nucleotides agree with TRBD2. Trimming cost V 5 bases and J 5 bases; bases outside gene matches: 2. CDR3 size: 15 residues. The germline CDR1 and CDR2 sequences are LGHNA and YSLEER. The CDR3 DNA is TGCGCCAGCAGCGGGGGACTAGCGGGAGACAATGAGCAGTTCTTC. Residues: CASSGGLAGDNEQFF.

This chain joins TRBV11-2 and TRBJ2-7, with 9 bases aligning to TRBD2. This CDR3 is built from 15 residues. The V gene's germline CDR1 is SGHAT and CDR2 FQNNGV. The junction had 5 bases not matched to a gene; V was cut back by 1 base and J by 4 bases. CDR3 sequence (DNA): TGTGCCAGCAGCTTAGGGGCTAGCGGGGTTTACGAGCAGTACTTC. This codes for CASSLGASGVYEQYF.

The V and J genes are TRBV5-4 and TRBJ2-5, with D unresolved. The ends were cut back, 4 bases at V and 4 bases at J, with 8 bases in the middle. The CDR3 spans 12 residues. The germline V gene encodes CDR1 SGHNT and CDR2 YYREEE (reference sequence). DNA of the CDR3: TGTGCCAGCAGCGGAATTGGAGAGACCCAGTACTTC. The encoded protein is CASSGIGETQYF.

The chain couples TRBV7-2 to TRBJ1-5; D is uncertain. The CDR3 loop spans 14 amino acids. The V gene's germline CDR1 is SGHTA and CDR2 FQGNSA. V was cut by 2 bases and J by 7 bases, with 12 bases left in between. The CDR3 nucleotides are TGTGCCAGCAGCTTATCGACCTTTCCCCAGCCCCAGCATTTT. Amino acid sequence: CASSLSTFPQPQHF.

This clonotype was recorded a few times. The chain is built from TRBV10-3 and TRBJ1-1, with a weak D call TRBD1 (5 bases). Germline V lookup: CDR1 ENHRY, CDR2 SYGVKD. This CDR3 has 13 residues. Trimming pared 6 bases from V and 4 bases from J, leaving 12 bases between. The CDR3 spells CAISSDKATEAFF. CDR3 nucleotides: TGTGCCATCAGCTCGGACAAGGCCACTGAAGCTTTCTTT.